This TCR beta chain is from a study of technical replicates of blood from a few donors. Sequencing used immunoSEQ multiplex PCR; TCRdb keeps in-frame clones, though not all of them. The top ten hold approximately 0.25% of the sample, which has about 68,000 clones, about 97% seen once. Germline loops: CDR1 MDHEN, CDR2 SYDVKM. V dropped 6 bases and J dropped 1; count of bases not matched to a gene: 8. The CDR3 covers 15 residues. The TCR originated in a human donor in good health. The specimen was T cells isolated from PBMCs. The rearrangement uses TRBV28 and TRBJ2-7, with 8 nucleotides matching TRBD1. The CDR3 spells CASSPRDRLSYEQYF. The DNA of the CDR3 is TGTGCCAGCAGCCCCCGGGACAGGCTTTCCTACGAGCAGTACTTC.